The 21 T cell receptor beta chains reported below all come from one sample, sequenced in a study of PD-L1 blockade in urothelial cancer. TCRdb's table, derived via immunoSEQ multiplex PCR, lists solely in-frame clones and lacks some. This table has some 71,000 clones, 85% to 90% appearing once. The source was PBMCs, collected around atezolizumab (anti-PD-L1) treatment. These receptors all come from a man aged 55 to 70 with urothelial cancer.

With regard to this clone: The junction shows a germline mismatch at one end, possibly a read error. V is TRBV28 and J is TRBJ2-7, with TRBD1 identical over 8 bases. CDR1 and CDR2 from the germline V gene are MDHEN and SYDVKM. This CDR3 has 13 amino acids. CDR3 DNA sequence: TGTGCCAGCAGTATAGAGGCCGGGACAGGAAAGGAGTTC. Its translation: CASSIEAGTGKEF.

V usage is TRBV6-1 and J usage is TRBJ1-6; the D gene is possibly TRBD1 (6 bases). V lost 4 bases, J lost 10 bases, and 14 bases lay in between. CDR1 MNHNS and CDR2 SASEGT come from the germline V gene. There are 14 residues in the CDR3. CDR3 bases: TGTGCCAGCAGTGCACAGGGAGATAGATCACCCCTCCACTTT. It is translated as CASSAQGDRSPLHF.

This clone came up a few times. The CDR3 spells CASSVQGHYGYTF. CDR3 nucleotides: TGTGCCAGCAGTGTACAGGGCCACTATGGCTACACCTTC. The rearrangement links TRBV28 to TRBJ1-2, with TRBD1 as a possible D gene (6 bases). V dropped 5 bases and J dropped 3 bases, with 10 bases sitting between them. Germline assignment: CDR1 MDHEN and CDR2 SYDVKM. The CDR3 runs to 13 residues.

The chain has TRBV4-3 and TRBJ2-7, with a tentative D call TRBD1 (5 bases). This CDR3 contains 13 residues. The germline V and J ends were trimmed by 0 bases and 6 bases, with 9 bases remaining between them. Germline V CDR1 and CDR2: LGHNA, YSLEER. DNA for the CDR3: TGCGCCAGCAGCCAAGAAGTCAGGGCCGAGCAGTACTTC. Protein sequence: CASSQEVRAEQYF.

The CDR3 region has the DNA TGTGCCAGCACGACCCTGACAGCGAACACTGAAGCTTTCTTT. It translates to CASTTLTANTEAFF. The rearrangement uses TRBV13 and TRBJ1-1; tentative D call: TRBD1 (5 bases). This CDR3 is 14 amino acids long. Germline V gene sequence: CDR1 PRHDT, CDR2 FYEKMQ (reference sequence). The V end lost 7 bases, the J end lost 1 base, and 13 bases lay between the germline ends.

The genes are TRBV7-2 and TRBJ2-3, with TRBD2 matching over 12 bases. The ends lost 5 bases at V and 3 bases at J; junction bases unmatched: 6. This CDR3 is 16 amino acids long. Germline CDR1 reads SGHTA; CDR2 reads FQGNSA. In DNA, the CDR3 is TGTGCCAGCAGCCGTGGGACTAGCGGGTTAACAGATACGCAGTATTTT. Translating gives CASSRGTSGLTDTQYF.

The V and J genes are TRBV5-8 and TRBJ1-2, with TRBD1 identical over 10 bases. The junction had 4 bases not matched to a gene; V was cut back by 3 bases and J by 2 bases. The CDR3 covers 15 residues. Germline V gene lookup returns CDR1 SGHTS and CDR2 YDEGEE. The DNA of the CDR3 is TGTGCCAGCAGCTATACGACAGGGGGCAACTATGGCTACACCTTC. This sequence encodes CASSYTTGGNYGYTF.

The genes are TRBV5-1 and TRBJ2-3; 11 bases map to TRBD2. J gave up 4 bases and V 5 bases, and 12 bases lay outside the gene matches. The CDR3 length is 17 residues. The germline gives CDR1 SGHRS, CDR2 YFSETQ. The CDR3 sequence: CASSIILAGEQSDTQYF. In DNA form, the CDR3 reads TGCGCCAGCAGTATCATACTAGCGGGAGAACAATCAGATACGCAGTATTTT.

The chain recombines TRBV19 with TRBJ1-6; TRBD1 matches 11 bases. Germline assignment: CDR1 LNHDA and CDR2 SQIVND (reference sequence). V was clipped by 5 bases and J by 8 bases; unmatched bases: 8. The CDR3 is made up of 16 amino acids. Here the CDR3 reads CASSLVPDRGHSPLHF. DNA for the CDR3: TGTGCCAGTAGTTTAGTCCCGGACAGGGGGCATTCACCCCTCCACTTT.

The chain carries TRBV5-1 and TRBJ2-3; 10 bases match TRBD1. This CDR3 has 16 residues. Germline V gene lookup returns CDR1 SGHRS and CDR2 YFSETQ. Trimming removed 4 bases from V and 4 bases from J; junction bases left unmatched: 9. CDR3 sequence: CASSTLTGGVPDTQYF. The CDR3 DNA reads TGCGCCAGCAGCACCCTGACAGGGGGCGTCCCAGATACGCAGTATTTT.

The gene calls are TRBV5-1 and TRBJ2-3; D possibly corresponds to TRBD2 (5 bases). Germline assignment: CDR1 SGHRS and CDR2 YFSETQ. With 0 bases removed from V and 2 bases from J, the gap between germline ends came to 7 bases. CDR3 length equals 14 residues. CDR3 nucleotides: TGCGCCAGCAGCTTGGGAGGGTACACAGATACGCAGTATTTT. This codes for CASSLGGYTDTQYF.

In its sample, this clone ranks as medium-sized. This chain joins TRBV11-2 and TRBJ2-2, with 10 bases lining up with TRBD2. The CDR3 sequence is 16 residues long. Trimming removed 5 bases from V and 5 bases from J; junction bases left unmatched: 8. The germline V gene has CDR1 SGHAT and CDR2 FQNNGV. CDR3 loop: CASSEASGRVTGELFF. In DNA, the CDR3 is TGTGCCAGCAGCGAGGCTAGCGGGAGAGTTACCGGGGAGCTGTTTTTT.

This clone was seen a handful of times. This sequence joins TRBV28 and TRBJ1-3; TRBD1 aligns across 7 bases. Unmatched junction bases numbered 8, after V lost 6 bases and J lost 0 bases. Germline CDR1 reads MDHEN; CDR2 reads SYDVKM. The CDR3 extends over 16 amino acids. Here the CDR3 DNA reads TGTGCCAGCAGACCTACCACAGGGGACTCTGGAAACACCATATATTTT. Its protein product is CASRPTTGDSGNTIYF.

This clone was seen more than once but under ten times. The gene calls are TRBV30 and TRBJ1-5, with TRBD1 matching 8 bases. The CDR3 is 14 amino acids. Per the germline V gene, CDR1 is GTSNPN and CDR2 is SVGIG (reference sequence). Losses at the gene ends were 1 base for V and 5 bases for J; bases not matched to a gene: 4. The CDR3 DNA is TGTGCCTGGAGTGCAGGGGGCACGGATCAGCCCCAGCATTTT. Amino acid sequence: CAWSAGGTDQPQHF.

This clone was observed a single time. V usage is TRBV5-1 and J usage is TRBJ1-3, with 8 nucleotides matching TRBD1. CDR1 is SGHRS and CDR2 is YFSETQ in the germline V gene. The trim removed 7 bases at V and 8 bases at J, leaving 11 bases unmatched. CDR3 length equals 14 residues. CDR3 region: CASGEGQVEDTIYF. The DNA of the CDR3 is TGCGCCAGCGGCGAGGGACAGGTGGAAGACACCATATATTTT. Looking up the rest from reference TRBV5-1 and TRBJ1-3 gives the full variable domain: KAGVTQTPRYLIKTRGQQVTLSCSPISGHRSVSWYQQTPGQGLQFLFEYFSETQRNKGNFPGRFSGRQFSNSRSEMNVSTLELGDSALYLCASGEGQVEDTIYFGEGSWLTVV.

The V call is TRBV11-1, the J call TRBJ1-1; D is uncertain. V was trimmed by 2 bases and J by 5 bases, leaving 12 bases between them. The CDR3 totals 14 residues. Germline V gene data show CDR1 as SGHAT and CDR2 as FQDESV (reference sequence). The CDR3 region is CASSLKARVTEAFF. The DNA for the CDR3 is TGTGCCAGCAGCTTAAAAGCGAGGGTAACTGAAGCTTTCTTT.

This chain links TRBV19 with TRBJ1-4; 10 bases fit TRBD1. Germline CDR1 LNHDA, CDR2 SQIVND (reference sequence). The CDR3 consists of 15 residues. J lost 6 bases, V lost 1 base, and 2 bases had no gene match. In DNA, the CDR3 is TGTGCCAGTAGTATAGTGGGGACAGGGGATGAAAAACTGTTTTTT. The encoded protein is CASSIVGTGDEKLFF.

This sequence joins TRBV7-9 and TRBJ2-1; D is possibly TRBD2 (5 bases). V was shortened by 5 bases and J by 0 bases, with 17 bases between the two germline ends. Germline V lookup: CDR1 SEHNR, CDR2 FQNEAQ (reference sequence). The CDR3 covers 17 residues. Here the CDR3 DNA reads TGTGCCAGCAGCCAGAGGCAGACTGGGAGCTCCTACAATGAGCAGTTCTTC. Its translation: CASSQRQTGSSYNEQFF.

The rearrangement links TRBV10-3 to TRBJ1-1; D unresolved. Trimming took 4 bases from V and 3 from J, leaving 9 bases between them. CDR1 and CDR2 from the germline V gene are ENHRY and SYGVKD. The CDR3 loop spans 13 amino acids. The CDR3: CAISGRADTEAFF. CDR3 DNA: TGTGCCATCAGTGGGAGGGCGGACACTGAAGCTTTCTTT.

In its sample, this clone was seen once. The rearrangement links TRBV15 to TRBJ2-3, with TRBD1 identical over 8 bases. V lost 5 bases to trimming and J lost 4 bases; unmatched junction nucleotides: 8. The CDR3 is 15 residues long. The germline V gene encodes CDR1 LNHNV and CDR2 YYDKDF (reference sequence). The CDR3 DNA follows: TGTGCCACCAGCTCCGGACAGGGATGGGCAGATACGCAGTATTTT. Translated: CATSSGQGWADTQYF. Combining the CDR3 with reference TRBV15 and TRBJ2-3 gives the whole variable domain DAMVIQNPRYQVTQFGKPVTLSCSQTLNHNVMYWYQQKSSQAPKLLFHYYDKDFNNEADTPDNFQSRRPNTSFCFLDIRSPGLGDTAMYLCATSSGQGWADTQYFGPGTRLTVL.

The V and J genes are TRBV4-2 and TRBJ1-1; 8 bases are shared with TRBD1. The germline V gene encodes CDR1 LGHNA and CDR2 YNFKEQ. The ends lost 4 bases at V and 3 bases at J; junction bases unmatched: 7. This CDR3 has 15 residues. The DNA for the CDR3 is TGTGCCAGCAGCCGGTCGACAGGGGACTACACTGAAGCTTTCTTT. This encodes CASSRSTGDYTEAFF.